Each of the 10 T cell receptor beta chains below was sequenced from the same sample in a study of shared clonotypes between healthy human individuals. TCRdb's table, derived via immunoSEQ multiplex PCR, lists solely in-frame clones and lacks some. This table holds about a million clones, approximately 75% found once. Material for sequencing was memory CD4+ T cells from PBMCs. Subset: CD45RA-negative fraction. These receptors were collected from a man aged 18 to 30 in good health. Some clones in this sample may be carry-over from other donors' samples.

The V gene is TRBV6-5, the J gene TRBJ1-1, with D tentatively TRBD1 (5 bases). Germline V CDR1 and CDR2: MNHEY, SVGAGI. The V and J ends lost 2 bases and 3 bases respectively, with 10 bases between them. The CDR3 consists of 14 residues. CDR3 loop: CASSYNGGDTEAFF. The CDR3 DNA sequence: TGTGCCAGCAGTTACAATGGGGGAGACACTGAAGCTTTCTTT.

The chain joins TRBV19 to TRBJ2-7; weak D call: TRBD2 (5 bases). Germline CDR1 is LNHDA and CDR2 is SQIVND (reference sequence). This CDR3 has 14 residues. V was clipped by 4 bases and J by 6 bases, with 16 bases between them. In nucleotides, the CDR3 is TGTGCCAGTAGTAGGCGGGCCCTAAGGAGCGAGCAGTACTTC. As protein: CASSRRALRSEQYF.

This clone was counted a single time. V usage is TRBV5-1 and J usage is TRBJ2-7; D is undetermined. The CDR3 has 14 amino acids. V lost 2 bases to trimming and J lost 2 bases, with 11 bases between them. Germline CDR1 SGHRS, CDR2 YFSETQ. The CDR3 coding sequence is TGCGCCAGCAGCTTAATTACTCCACCCTACGAGCAGTACTTC. Its translation is CASSLITPPYEQYF.

The J gene is TRBJ2-2, the V gene TRBV7-3, with D uncertain. Germline CDR1 is SGHTA and CDR2 is FQGTGA. This CDR3 has 15 amino acids. Trimming took off 2 bases at V and 0 bases at J, with 7 bases between the two ends. The CDR3 reads CASSLQPANTGELFF. In DNA form, the CDR3 reads TGTGCCAGCAGCTTACAGCCAGCGAACACCGGGGAGCTGTTTTTT.

The chain recombines TRBV5-1 with TRBJ2-5; no definite D call. Deletions cut 7 bases from V and 2 bases from J, with 12 bases between. Germline CDR1 is SGHRS and CDR2 is YFSETQ. There are 13 residues in the CDR3. The CDR3 DNA follows: TGCGCCAGCGGCACGGGTGGGCAAGAGACCCAGTACTTC. Translation: CASGTGGQETQYF.

Only a few counts were recorded for this clone. This chain uses TRBV10-2 with TRBJ2-1; perhaps D is TRBD1 or TRBD2 (5 bases each). Per germline, CDR1 WSHSY and CDR2 SAAADI. V was shortened by 2 bases and J by 8 bases, with 13 bases between the two germline ends. The CDR3 spans 14 residues. The CDR3 DNA follows: TGCGCCAGCAGTGAGAGGGACCTGACCCATGAGCAGTTCTTC. Translation gives CASSERDLTHEQFF.

This rearrangement joins TRBV6-5 to TRBJ1-4, with D hard to call. V lost 6 bases to trimming and J lost 8 bases, with 13 bases between them. The CDR3 is 13 amino acids. From germline, CDR1 is MNHEY and CDR2 SVGAGI. CDR3 DNA sequence: TGTGCCAGCAGGGACCCTCCTGGGGAAAAACTGTTTTTT. As protein: CASRDPPGEKLFF.

This chain joins TRBV5-8 and TRBJ1-5; TRBD1 aligns across 9 bases. The CDR3 is 17 amino acids. CDR1 is SGHTS and CDR2 is YDEGEE in the germline V gene. Trimming removed 4 bases from V and 2 bases from J; junction bases left unmatched: 10. CDR3 in DNA: TGTGCCAGCAGCGAGACCGGGACAGGGTTCGGCAATCAGCCCCAGCATTTT. Translated, it gives CASSETGTGFGNQPQHF.

The J gene is TRBJ1-2, the V gene TRBV2, with D tentatively TRBD1 (5 bases). Germline V gives CDR1 SNHLY, CDR2 FYNNEI. V was pared by 5 bases and J by 6 bases, with 10 bases between. This CDR3 is built from 12 residues. CDR3 nucleotides: TGTGCCAGCAGTCTTATACAGGATGGCTACACCTTC. It yields the protein CASSLIQDGYTF.

The chain recombines TRBV7-3 with TRBJ2-1; D possibly matches TRBD1 or TRBD2 (5 bases each). The CDR3 loop spans 15 amino acids. Germline V CDR1 and CDR2: SGHTA, FQGTGA. V lost 1 base, J lost 5 bases, and 12 bases lay in between. CDR3 loop: CASSLSGTRDNEQFF. The CDR3 coding sequence is TGTGCCAGCAGCTTAAGTGGGACGAGGGACAATGAGCAGTTCTTC.